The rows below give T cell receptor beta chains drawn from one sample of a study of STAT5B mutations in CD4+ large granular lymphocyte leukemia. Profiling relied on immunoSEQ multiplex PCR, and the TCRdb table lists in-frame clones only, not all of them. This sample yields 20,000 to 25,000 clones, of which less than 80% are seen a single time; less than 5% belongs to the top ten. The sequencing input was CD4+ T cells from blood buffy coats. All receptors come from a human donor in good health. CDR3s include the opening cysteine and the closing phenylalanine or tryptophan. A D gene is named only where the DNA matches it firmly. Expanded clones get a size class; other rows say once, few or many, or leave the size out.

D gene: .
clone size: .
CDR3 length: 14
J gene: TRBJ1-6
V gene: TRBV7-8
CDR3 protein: CASSKTGNNSPLHF
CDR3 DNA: TGTGCCAGCAGTAAAACAGGGAATAATTCACCCCTCCACTTT

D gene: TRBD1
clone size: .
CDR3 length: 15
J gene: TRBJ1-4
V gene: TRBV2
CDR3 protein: CASKAEGAMDEKLFF
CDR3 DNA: TGTGCCAGCAAAGCGGAGGGGGCGATGGATGAAAAACTGTTTTTT

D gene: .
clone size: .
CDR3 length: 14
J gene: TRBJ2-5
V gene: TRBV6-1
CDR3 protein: CASSETLGPETQYF
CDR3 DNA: TGTGCCAGCAGTGAAACCCTAGGGCCCGAGACCCAGTACTTC

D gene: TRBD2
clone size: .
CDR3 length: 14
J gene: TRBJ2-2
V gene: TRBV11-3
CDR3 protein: CASEQRGKGGELFF
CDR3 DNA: TGTGCCAGCGAGCAGCGGGGTAAAGGCGGGGAGCTGTTTTTT

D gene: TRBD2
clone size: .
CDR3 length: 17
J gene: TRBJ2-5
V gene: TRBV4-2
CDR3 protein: CASSQVASGRMEETQYF
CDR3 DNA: TGTGCCAGCAGCCAAGTCGCTAGCGGGAGAATGGAAGAGACCCAGTACTTC

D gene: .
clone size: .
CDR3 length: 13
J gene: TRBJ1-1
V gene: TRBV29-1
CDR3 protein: CSVQGDKNTEAFF
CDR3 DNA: TGCAGCGTCCAGGGAGATAAGAACACTGAAGCTTTCTTT

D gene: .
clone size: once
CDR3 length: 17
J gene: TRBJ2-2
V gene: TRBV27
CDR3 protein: CASSWYLGVGETGELFF
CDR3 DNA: TGTGCCAGCAGTTGGTACCTCGGGGTAGGAGAGACCGGGGAGCTGTTTTTT

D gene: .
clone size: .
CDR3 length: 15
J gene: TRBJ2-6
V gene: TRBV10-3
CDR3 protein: CAISKIQSRANVLTF
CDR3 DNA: TGTGCCATCAGTAAGATACAAAGTCGGGCCAACGTCCTGACTTTC

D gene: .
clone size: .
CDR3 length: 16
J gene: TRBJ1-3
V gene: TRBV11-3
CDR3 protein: CASSPPDGISGNTIYF
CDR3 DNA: TGTGCCAGCAGCCCGCCCGACGGAATCTCTGGAAACACCATATATTTT

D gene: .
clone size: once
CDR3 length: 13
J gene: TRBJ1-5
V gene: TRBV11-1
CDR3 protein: CASSFGENQPQHF
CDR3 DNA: TGTGCCAGCAGCTTTGGGGAGAATCAGCCCCAGCATTTT

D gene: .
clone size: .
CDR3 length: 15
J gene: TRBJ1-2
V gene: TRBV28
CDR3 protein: CASSTRDVRNYGYTF
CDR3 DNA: TGTGCCAGCAGCACGAGGGACGTTCGTAACTATGGCTACACCTTC

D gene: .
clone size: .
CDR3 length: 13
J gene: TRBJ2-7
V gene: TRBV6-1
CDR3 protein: CASRRNEPYEQYF
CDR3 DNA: TGTGCCAGCAGGAGGAACGAGCCCTACGAGCAGTACTTC

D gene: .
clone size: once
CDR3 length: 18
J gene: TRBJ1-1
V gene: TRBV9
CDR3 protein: CASSPGGGSSTMNTEAFF
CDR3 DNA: TGTGCCAGCAGCCCCGGGGGGGGTAGCAGTACTATGAACACTGAAGCTTTCTTT

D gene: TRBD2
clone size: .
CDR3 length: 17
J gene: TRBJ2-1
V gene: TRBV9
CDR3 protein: CASSVGLAESSYNEQFF
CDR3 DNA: TGTGCCAGCAGCGTAGGACTAGCGGAGAGCTCCTACAATGAGCAGTTCTTC

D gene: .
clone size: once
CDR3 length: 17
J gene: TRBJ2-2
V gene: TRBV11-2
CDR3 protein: CASSLRMTTANTGELFF
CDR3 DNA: TGTGCCAGCAGCCTCAGGATGACAACCGCGAACACCGGGGAGCTGTTTTTT

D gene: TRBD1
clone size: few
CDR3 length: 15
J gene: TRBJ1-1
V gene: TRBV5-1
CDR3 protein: CASSLEGQGGTEAFF
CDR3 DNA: TGCGCCAGCAGCTTGGAAGGACAGGGGGGCACTGAAGCTTTCTTT

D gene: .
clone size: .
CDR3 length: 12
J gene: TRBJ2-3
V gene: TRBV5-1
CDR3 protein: CASSTGTDTQYF
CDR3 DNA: TGCGCCAGCAGCACAGGGACAGATACGCAGTATTTT

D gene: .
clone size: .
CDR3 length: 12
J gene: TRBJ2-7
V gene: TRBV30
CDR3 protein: CAWSLWENEQYF
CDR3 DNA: TGTGCCTGGAGTTTATGGGAGAACGAGCAGTACTTC

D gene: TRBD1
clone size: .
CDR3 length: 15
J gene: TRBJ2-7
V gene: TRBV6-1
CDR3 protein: CASSPTERGLYEQYF
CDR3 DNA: TGTGCCAGCAGCCCTACGGAAAGGGGGCTCTACGAGCAGTACTTC

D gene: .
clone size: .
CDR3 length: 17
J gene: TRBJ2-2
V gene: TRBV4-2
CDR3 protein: CASSQDMGDYYTGEPFF
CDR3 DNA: TGTGCCAGCAGCCAAGATATGGGAGATTATTACACCGGGGAGCCGTTTTTT

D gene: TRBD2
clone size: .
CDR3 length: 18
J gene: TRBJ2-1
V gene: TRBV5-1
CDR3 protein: CASSPGLAGDESYNEQFF
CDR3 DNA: TGCGCCAGCAGCCCCGGACTAGCGGGAGACGAGTCCTACAATGAGCAGTTCTTC

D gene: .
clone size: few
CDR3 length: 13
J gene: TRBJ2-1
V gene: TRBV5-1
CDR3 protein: CASSRQGSDEQFF
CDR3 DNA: TGCGCCAGCAGCCGTCAGGGGAGCGATGAGCAGTTCTTC

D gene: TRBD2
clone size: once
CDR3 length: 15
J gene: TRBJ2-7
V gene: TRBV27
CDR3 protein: CASRRLAGVADEQYF
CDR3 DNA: TGTGCCAGCAGGCGACTAGCGGGAGTTGCGGACGAGCAGTACTTC

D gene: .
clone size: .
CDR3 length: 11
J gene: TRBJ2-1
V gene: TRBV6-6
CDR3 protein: CASGSYNEQFF
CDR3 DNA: TGTGCCAGCGGATCCTACAATGAGCAGTTCTTC

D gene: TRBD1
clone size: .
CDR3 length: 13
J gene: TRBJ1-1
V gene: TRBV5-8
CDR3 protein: CASEDRGVTEAFF
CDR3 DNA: TGTGCCAGCGAGGACAGGGGGGTCACTGAAGCTTTCTTT

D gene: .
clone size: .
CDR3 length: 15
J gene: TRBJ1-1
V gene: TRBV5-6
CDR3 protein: CASSRRQTLNTEAFF
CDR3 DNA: TGTGCCAGCAGCAGGAGACAGACGTTGAACACTGAAGCTTTCTTT

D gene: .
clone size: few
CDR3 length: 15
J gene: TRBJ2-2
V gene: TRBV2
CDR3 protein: CASSVQGLNTGELFF
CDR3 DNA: TGTGCCAGCAGTGTACAGGGACTAAACACCGGGGAGCTGTTTTTT

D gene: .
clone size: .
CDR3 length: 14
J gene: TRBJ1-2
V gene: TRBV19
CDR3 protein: CASSESSPGYGYTF
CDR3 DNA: TGTGCCAGTAGTGAATCCTCCCCAGGCTATGGCTACACCTTC